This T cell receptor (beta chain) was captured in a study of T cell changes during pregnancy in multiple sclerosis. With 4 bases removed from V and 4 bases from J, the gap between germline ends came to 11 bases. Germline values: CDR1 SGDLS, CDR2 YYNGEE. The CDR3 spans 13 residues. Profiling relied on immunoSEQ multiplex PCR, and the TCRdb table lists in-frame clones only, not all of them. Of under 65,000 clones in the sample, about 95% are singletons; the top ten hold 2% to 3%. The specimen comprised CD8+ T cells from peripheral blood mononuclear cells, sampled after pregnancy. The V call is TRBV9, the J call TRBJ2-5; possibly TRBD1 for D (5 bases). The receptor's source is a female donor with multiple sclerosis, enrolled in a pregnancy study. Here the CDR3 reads CASSSRVGETQYF. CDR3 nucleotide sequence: TGTGCCAGCAGCTCCAGGGTAGGAGAGACCCAGTACTTC.